This T cell receptor (beta chain) was captured by sequencing in a study of T-cell memory formation after mild COVID-19. Study-wide results and caveats: The authors left the SARS-CoV-2 specificity of second-wave clones peaking on day 37 unconfirmed.

CDR3 size: 17 residues. Trimming removed 4 bases at V and 3 bases at J, with 23 bases between. Per germline, CDR1 SGHRS and CDR2 YFSETQ. From the 5' RACE reads, TCRdb called clonotypes with MiXCR, one entry per CDR3 protein. The data contain roughly 350,000 distinct CDR3 sequences, around 30% of them singletons. The table lists this clonotype with a few counts. Its target is not known. The material sequenced was PBMCs or a T cell subset sorted from them (not recorded which). The clonotype comes from an adult woman who had mild COVID-19 (a few samples of this study predate the infection). Cell type and time point are not known. This rearrangement joins TRBV5-1 to TRBJ2-7; tentatively, D is TRBD1 (6 bases). The CDR3 DNA reads as TGCGCCAGCAGCCCTGCCGGGGCGAAGGGGGAAAACTACGAGCAGTACTTC. This encodes CASSPAGAKGENYEQYF. The entire variable domain, with the rest obtained from reference TRBV5-1 and TRBJ2-7, is as follows: KAGVTQTPRYLIKTRGQQVTLSCSPISGHRSVSWYQQTPGQGLQFLFEYFSETQRNKGNFPGRFSGRQFSNSRSEMNVSTLELGDSALYLCASSPAGAKGENYEQYFGPGTRLTVT.